The 15 T cell receptor beta chains below were found in one sample sequenced in a study of vaccination and CD4 T cells after COVID-19 (dated 2022 in TCRdb). The meaning of the sample's time point label: late sampling 161 to 241 days after vaccination in a few convalescent patients. Library construction relied on PCR. Sequencing was carried out with an Illumina iSeq 100. The public reads were reprocessed in TCRdb via fastp at Q25 and MiXCR, keeping in-frame beta chains. One record per CDR3 amino acid sequence lists the most common genes and DNA. The sample table holds 35,000 to 45,000 distinct CDR3 sequences, of which around 35% were seen once. The top ten clonotypes cover 5.8% of the sample. The input for sequencing was CD4+ T cells from blood, taken about 7 months after SARS-CoV-2 vaccination. The source of these receptors is a human donor who had recovered from COVID-19.

The chain carries TRBV7-9 and TRBJ2-1; D is ambiguous. V was cut by 3 bases and J by 2 bases, with 5 bases left in between. Germline V gives CDR1 SEHNR, CDR2 FQNEAQ (reference sequence). The CDR3 is made up of 13 amino acids. CDR3 in amino acids: CASSFSPYNEQFF. As DNA, the CDR3 is TGTGCCAGCAGCTTCTCTCCCTACAATGAGCAGTTCTTC.

V and J are TRBV28 and TRBJ2-2; TRBD2 is a possible D gene (6 bases). CDR1 and CDR2 (germline): MDHEN, SYDVKM. The CDR3 covers 16 residues. Trimming stripped 6 bases from V and 0 bases from J, with 14 bases between. The CDR3 region is CASSRRGGPNTGELFF. CDR3 DNA sequence: TGTGCCAGCAGCCGCCGGGGAGGACCGAACACCGGGGAGCTGTTTTTT. Full variable domain (remainder filled in from reference TRBV28 and TRBJ2-2): DVKVTQSSRYLVKRTGEKVFLECVQDMDHENMFWYRQDPGLGLRLIYFSYDVKMKEKGDIPEGYSVSREKKERFSLILESASTNQTSMYLCASSRRGGPNTGELFFGEGSRLTVL.

V gene TRBV7-2 combines with J gene TRBJ2-3; 10 nucleotides line up with TRBD2. Germline loops: CDR1 SGHTA, CDR2 FQGNSA. The CDR3 sequence is 17 residues long. V shed 2 bases, J shed 4 bases, and the junction held 9 bases outside the gene matches. The chain's CDR3 is CASSLMSTSGNADTQYF. The CDR3 region has the DNA TGTGCCAGCAGCTTAATGTCTACTAGCGGGAACGCAGATACGCAGTATTTT.

The rearrangement links TRBV18 to TRBJ2-4, with D perhaps TRBD1 (5 bases). Germline-derived CDR1 and CDR2 are KGHSH and LQKENI. V lost 6 bases and J 6 bases, leaving 12 bases between the germline ends. The CDR3 contains 13 residues. In nucleotides, the CDR3 is TGTGCCAGCTCCTCCCCGACAGTAAACATTCAGTACTTC. Its translation: CASSSPTVNIQYF.

This chain connects TRBV6-1 to TRBJ2-5, with D tentatively TRBD1 (6 bases). Germline CDR1 MNHNS, CDR2 SASEGT. This CDR3 region has 15 residues. Trimming pared 4 bases from V and 5 bases from J, leaving 17 bases between. CDR3 in DNA: TGTGCCAGCAGTGCAGGGGCGCGCCGGTGGGAGACCCAGTACTTC. It specifies CASSAGARRWETQYF.

This clonotype was counted between two and nine times. The chain joins TRBV4-1 to TRBJ1-3; D ambiguous. CDR3 length: 15 residues. In germline, CDR1 is MGHRA, CDR2 YSYEKL. Between the trimmed V and J ends, which lost 0 bases and 1 base, there was a span of 7 bases. This CDR3 is CASSQEAGSGNTIYF. The CDR3 bases are TGCGCCAGCAGCCAAGAAGCTGGGTCTGGAAACACCATATATTTT.

This chain connects TRBV7-8 to TRBJ2-3; D is unclear. V was cut by 5 bases and J by 11 bases, with 14 bases left in between. The CDR3 covers 12 residues. Germline values: CDR1 SGHVS, CDR2 FQNEAQ. The CDR3, as DNA: TGTGCCAGCAGCCGATCTAGGGTGAAGCAGTATTTT. It translates to CASSRSRVKQYF.

This clonotype was seen only a few times. The chain uses TRBV28 and TRBJ1-5, with 10 bases aligning to TRBD1. V was pared by 3 bases and J by 6 bases, with 5 bases of the junction left unmatched. This CDR3 is 15 amino acids long. CDR1 and CDR2 from the germline V gene are MDHEN and SYDVKM. CDR3 DNA: TGTGCCAGCAGTTTTTCTGGGACAGGGGTTCAGCCCCAGCATTTT. Translated: CASSFSGTGVQPQHF.

The gene calls are TRBV6-1 and TRBJ2-1, with no clear D. The CDR3 is 11 amino acids. Trimming took off 6 bases at V and 10 bases at J, with 10 bases between the two ends. Per the germline V gene, CDR1 is MNHNS and CDR2 is SASEGT. CDR3 in amino acids: CASSRSSEQFF. The DNA of the CDR3 is TGTGCCAGCAGCCGGAGCAGCGAGCAGTTCTTC.

This sequence joins TRBV20-1 and TRBJ2-3; 7 nucleotides line up with TRBD2. The V segment lost 6 bases and the J segment 2 bases; nucleotides outside the gene matches: 14. This CDR3 has 16 residues. The germline V gene has CDR1 DFQATT and CDR2 SNEGSKA (reference sequence). The CDR3 is CSARDMASGPTDTQYF. The DNA for the CDR3 is TGCAGTGCCCGCGACATGGCTAGCGGACCCACAGATACGCAGTATTTT.

By share, this clonotype ranks as medium-sized (0.01 to 0.1%). This CDR3 is CATSLSQGETEAFF. CDR3 DNA sequence: TGTGCCACCAGCCTTTCGCAGGGAGAGACTGAAGCTTTCTTT. The gene calls are TRBV15 and TRBJ1-1; weak D call: TRBD1 (5 bases). Trimming pared 5 bases from V and 5 bases from J, leaving 15 bases between. Germline assignment: CDR1 LNHNV and CDR2 YYDKDF (reference sequence). The CDR3 consists of 14 residues.

The chain employs TRBV7-9 and TRBJ2-7, with a weak D call TRBD1 (6 bases). Germline assignment: CDR1 SEHNR and CDR2 FQNEAQ (reference sequence). The CDR3 sequence is 15 residues long. Trimming took 6 bases from V and 6 from J, leaving 21 bases between them. The CDR3 DNA reads as TGTGCCAGCAGTCCAGCGCTAACAGGGCTGGGCGAGCAGTACTTC. The encoded protein is CASSPALTGLGEQYF.

The chain employs TRBV6-1 and TRBJ1-3; D not resolved. This CDR3 spans 14 amino acids. Per the germline V gene, CDR1 is MNHNS and CDR2 is SASEGT. The ends were cut back, 8 bases at V and 0 bases at J, with 11 bases in the middle. The CDR3 sequence is CASSVFSSGNTIYF. CDR3 DNA sequence: TGTGCCAGCTCCGTCTTTAGCTCTGGAAACACCATATATTTT.

The V gene is TRBV19, the J gene TRBJ2-7; TRBD1 matches at 8 bases. This CDR3 has 14 amino acids. Trimming at V came to 5 bases and at J to 0 bases, leaving 3 bases not matched to a gene. Germline CDR1 is LNHDA and CDR2 is SQIVND (reference sequence). Here the CDR3 reads CASSLGQASYEQYF. The CDR3 nucleotides are TGTGCCAGTAGTCTGGGACAGGCCTCCTACGAGCAGTACTTC.

The rearrangement joins TRBV7-9 to TRBJ1-2; D is unresolved. This CDR3 contains 16 residues. Germline V CDR1 and CDR2: SEHNR, FQNEAQ (reference sequence). The germline V and J ends were trimmed by 1 base and 3 bases, with 15 bases remaining between them. This CDR3 is CASSLDVIMSYYGYTF. The DNA of the CDR3 is TGTGCCAGCAGCTTAGACGTGATAATGTCCTACTATGGCTACACCTTC.